These T cell receptor beta chains were read from a single sample in a study of identical twins. TCRdb used MiXCR to reprocess the 5' RACE reads, holding one entry per CDR3 protein. The sample yields about 810,000 distinct CDR3 sequences, 10% to 15% seen once. These data were likewise used in another study, on yellow fever vaccine responses in identical twins.

Sample: PBMCs. These receptors originate from a woman aged 18 to 35 in good health. The CDR3 runs from the conserved cysteine through the conserved F or W. The order of the fields is CDR3 DNA, CDR3 protein, V gene, clone size, D gene, J gene. D genes are given only for firm matches. Where a row states a size, it is once, few, many or the class of an expanded clone; other rows omit it.

CDR3nt: TGTGCCAGCAGCCAAGATCGGGGGACCCCCTACAATGAGCAGTTCTTC
CDR3aa: CASSQDRGTPYNEQFF
v_gene: TRBV3-1
abundance: few
d_gene: .
j_gene: TRBJ2-1

CDR3nt: TGTGCCAGCAGTTCACAGGGCCTTCCCTACGAGCAGTACTTC
CDR3aa: CASSSQGLPYEQYF
v_gene: TRBV28
abundance: many
d_gene: .
j_gene: TRBJ2-7

CDR3nt: TGTGCCAGCTCACCACCGTCGGGAGGGCTCATCGGGGAGCTGTTTTTT
CDR3aa: CASSPPSGGLIGELFF
v_gene: TRBV18
abundance: .
d_gene: TRBD2
j_gene: TRBJ2-2

CDR3nt: TGTGCCATCAAAGTTGGCGGTAGCACAGATACGCAGTATTTT
CDR3aa: CAIKVGGSTDTQYF
v_gene: TRBV10-3
abundance: few
d_gene: .
j_gene: TRBJ2-3

CDR3nt: TGTGCTAGTGGTTTGGTACTTGGGAATTACTACGAGCAGTACTTC
CDR3aa: CASGLVLGNYYEQYF
v_gene: TRBV12-5
abundance: .
d_gene: .
j_gene: TRBJ2-7

CDR3nt: TGTGCCATCAGCGTCTTTGGAGTGAATGGCAATCAGCCCCAGCATTTT
CDR3aa: CAISVFGVNGNQPQHF
v_gene: TRBV10-3
abundance: .
d_gene: .
j_gene: TRBJ1-5

CDR3nt: TGTGCCATCAGTTACGACAGGGGCCAGCCCCAGCATTTT
CDR3aa: CAISYDRGQPQHF
v_gene: TRBV10-3
abundance: .
d_gene: TRBD1
j_gene: TRBJ1-5

CDR3nt: TGTGCCAGCAGTTATCTATGGCAGCTGAATCAGCCCCAGCATTTT
CDR3aa: CASSYLWQLNQPQHF
v_gene: TRBV6-5
abundance: .
d_gene: .
j_gene: TRBJ1-5

CDR3nt: TGCGCCAGCAGCTGGGGGGAGGCCTCCTACGAGCAGTACTTC
CDR3aa: CASSWGEASYEQYF
v_gene: TRBV5-1
abundance: few
d_gene: .
j_gene: TRBJ2-7

CDR3nt: TGTGCCAGCAGCCTCCGACCAGGAAACACAGATACGCAGTATTTT
CDR3aa: CASSLRPGNTDTQYF
v_gene: TRBV7-7
abundance: few
d_gene: .
j_gene: TRBJ2-3

CDR3nt: TGTGCCATCTCGAGTGGGCCTCCGGGACAGGGGTACGAGCAGTACTTC
CDR3aa: CAISSGPPGQGYEQYF
v_gene: TRBV10-3
abundance: few
d_gene: TRBD1
j_gene: TRBJ2-7

CDR3nt: TGCGCCAGCAGCTTGGGCGGAACCACTTCCTACAATGAGCAGTTCTTC
CDR3aa: CASSLGGTTSYNEQFF
v_gene: TRBV5-1
abundance: many
d_gene: .
j_gene: TRBJ2-1

CDR3nt: TGTGCCAGCGGAGGACAGGGGGCAGGAGATACGCAGTATTTT
CDR3aa: CASGGQGAGDTQYF
v_gene: TRBV2
abundance: .
d_gene: TRBD1
j_gene: TRBJ2-3

CDR3nt: TGTGCCAGCAGCATACGCTCACAGGGACACTACGAGCAGTACTTC
CDR3aa: CASSIRSQGHYEQYF
v_gene: TRBV6-1
abundance: .
d_gene: .
j_gene: TRBJ2-7

CDR3nt: TGTGCTAGTGGGGGGGGGCCAGCCTACGAGCAGTACTTC
CDR3aa: CASGGGPAYEQYF
v_gene: TRBV12-5
abundance: .
d_gene: .
j_gene: TRBJ2-7

CDR3nt: TGTGCCAGCAAGAACCTCGGGGGACAGAACACCGGGGAGCTGTTTTTT
CDR3aa: CASKNLGGQNTGELFF
v_gene: TRBV12-3/TRBV12-4
abundance: few
d_gene: .
j_gene: TRBJ2-2

CDR3nt: TGCGCCTGCAGCCCCACGACTAGCGGAGCGTACAATGAGCAGTTCTTC
CDR3aa: CACSPTTSGAYNEQFF
v_gene: TRBV5-1
abundance: .
d_gene: TRBD2
j_gene: TRBJ2-1